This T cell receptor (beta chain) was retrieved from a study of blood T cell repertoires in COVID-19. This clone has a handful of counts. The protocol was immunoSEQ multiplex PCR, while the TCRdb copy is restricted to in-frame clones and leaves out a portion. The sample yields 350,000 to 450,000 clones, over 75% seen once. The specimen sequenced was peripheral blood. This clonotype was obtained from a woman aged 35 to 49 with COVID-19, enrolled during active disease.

The CDR3 is CASSYPDRMGTEAFF. CDR3 nucleotide sequence: TGTGCCAGCAGTTACCCGGACAGGATGGGCACTGAAGCTTTCTTT. V and J are TRBV6-2 or TRBV6-3 and TRBJ1-1; 7 bases match TRBD1. The CDR3 is 15 residues long. The germline CDR1 and CDR2 sequences are MNHEY and SVGEGT. V shed 2 bases, J shed 4 bases, and the junction held 7 bases outside the gene matches.